These T cell receptor beta chains were read from a single sample in a study of blood T cell repertoires in COVID-19. Profiling relied on immunoSEQ multiplex PCR, and the TCRdb table lists in-frame clones only, not all of them. In the table there are nearly 350,000 clones, roughly 84% of which are singletons. Material for sequencing was PBMCs or T cells enriched from blood (not recorded which). Receptors were obtained from a woman aged 25 to 39 who had recovered from COVID-19. The CDR3 runs from the conserved cysteine through the conserved F or W. A D gene is named only where the DNA matches it firmly. Size tells how often a clone was seen (once, few, many) or the class of an expanded clone, and some rows leave it out.

TRBD1	TRBV5-4	once	TRBJ1-5	15	CASSLDRGLAQPQHF	TGTGCCAGCAGCTTGGACAGGGGGCTCGCTCAGCCCCAGCATTTT
TRBD1	TRBV2	.	TRBJ1-2	11	CASQQGGGYTF	TGTGCCAGTCAACAGGGGGGTGGCTACACCTTC
TRBD1	TRBV10-3	.	TRBJ1-1	15	CAISVLGQGGTEAFF	TGTGCCATCAGTGTCCTTGGACAGGGGGGAACTGAAGCTTTCTTT
TRBD2	TRBV7-9	.	TRBJ2-2	15	CASSVTSVGTGELFF	TGTGCCAGCAGCGTAACTAGCGTAGGCACCGGGGAGCTGTTTTTT
TRBD2	TRBV4-1	.	TRBJ2-7	15	CASSQGTSGGYEQYF	TGCGCCAGCAGCCAGGGGACTAGCGGGGGATACGAGCAGTACTTC
.	TRBV6-1	.	TRBJ2-2	16	CASSEVRGGFTGELFF	TGTGCCAGCAGTGAAGTTCGTGGCGGGTTCACCGGGGAGCTGTTTTTT
TRBD1	TRBV5-1	.	TRBJ1-1	16	CASSLGTGQGDTEAFF	TGCGCCAGCAGCTTGGGAACGGGACAGGGGGACACTGAAGCTTTCTTT
.	TRBV2	once	TRBJ2-7	14	CASRPQGVAYEQYF	TGTGCCAGCAGGCCGCAGGGTGTGGCCTACGAGCAGTACTTC
TRBD1	TRBV5-6	.	TRBJ2-7	13	CASSPGTAYEQYF	TGTGCCAGCAGCCCAGGGACAGCCTACGAGCAGTACTTC
.	TRBV20-1	.	TRBJ2-6	16	CSASGAPASGANVLTF	TGCAGTGCTAGTGGGGCCCCCGCGTCTGGGGCCAACGTCCTGACTTTC
TRBD1	TRBV11-2	.	TRBJ1-6	16	CASSLDLRTGLSPLHF	TGTGCCAGCAGCTTAGATCTTAGGACAGGGCTCTCACCCCTCCACTTT
TRBD1	TRBV14	many	TRBJ1-1	15	CASSRKLGTGIEAFF	TGTGCCAGCAGCCGGAAACTCGGGACAGGGATTGAAGCTTTCTTT
.	TRBV16	.	TRBJ2-3	13	CASSPQGPDTQYF	TGTGCCAGCAGCCCACAGGGTCCAGATACGCAGTATTTT
TRBD1	TRBV27	.	TRBJ1-5	15	CASRGMTGGWQPQHF	TGTGCCAGCAGGGGAATGACAGGGGGATGGCAGCCCCAGCATTTT
TRBD2	TRBV25-1	once	TRBJ2-2	16	CASTGSGGANTGELFF	TGTGCCAGCACCGGGTCGGGGGGGGCGAACACCGGGGAGCTGTTTTTT
.	TRBV5-4	few	TRBJ2-3	16	CASSSQGAGITDTQYF	TGTGCCAGCAGTTCGCAGGGCGCGGGGATCACAGATACGCAGTATTTT
.	TRBV20-1	.	TRBJ2-5	12	CSASLDSGTQYF	TGCAGTGCTAGTCTGGACAGTGGGACCCAGTACTTC
.	TRBV28	.	TRBJ2-3	16	CASSLYAGATTDTQYF	TGTGCCAGCAGTTTATATGCGGGGGCGACCACAGATACGCAGTATTTT
TRBD2	TRBV7-7	.	TRBJ2-1	17	CASSRTSGGASYNEQFF	TGTGCCAGCAGCCGGACTAGCGGGGGGGCGTCCTACAATGAGCAGTTCTTC
TRBD2	TRBV6-5	.	TRBJ2-1	13	CASTSGSYNEQFF	TGTGCCAGCACTAGCGGGTCCTACAATGAGCAGTTCTTC
TRBD1	TRBV6-5	.	TRBJ1-2	14	CASSSGGRGYGYTF	TGTGCCAGCAGTTCAGGGGGCAGGGGCTATGGCTACACCTTC
TRBD1	TRBV28	.	TRBJ1-2	14	CASSDGTGGRGYTF	TGTGCCAGCAGCGACGGGACAGGGGGCAGAGGCTACACCTTC
TRBD2	TRBV5-1	.	TRBJ2-7	14	CASSLISGVYEQYF	TGCGCCAGCAGCTTGATTAGCGGGGTCTACGAGCAGTACTTC
.	TRBV28	.	TRBJ1-2	12	CASSLSSLGYTF	TGTGCCAGCAGTTTATCCTCCCTGGGCTACACCTTC
.	TRBV19	.	TRBJ1-4	15	CASSITGSTNEKLFF	TGTGCCAGTAGTATAACGGGGTCAACTAATGAAAAACTGTTTTTT
.	TRBV6-5	.	TRBJ2-7	15	CASSYRGAGSYEQYF	TGTGCCAGCAGTTACCGGGGGGCCGGGAGTTACGAGCAGTACTTC
.	TRBV28	.	TRBJ1-6	12	CASSLLARPPHF	TGTGCCAGCAGTTTACTAGCCAGGCCTCCCCACTTT
.	TRBV28	few	TRBJ2-2	15	CASRELTRSTGELFF	TGTGCCAGTCGGGAGCTTACGCGAAGCACCGGGGAGCTGTTTTTT
TRBD1	TRBV30	.	TRBJ2-3	16	CAWSPDDREYTDTQYF	TGTGCCTGGAGTCCCGATGACAGGGAGTACACAGATACGCAGTATTTT
TRBD2	TRBV9	once	TRBJ2-1	17	CASSVGTGSGGAHEQFF	TGTGCCAGCAGCGTAGGCACCGGGAGCGGGGGGGCTCATGAGCAGTTCTTC
.	TRBV7-8	.	TRBJ2-2	17	CASSFRVGTGRSGELFF	TGTGCCAGCAGCTTTCGAGTCGGGACTGGGCGGTCCGGGGAGCTGTTTTTT
TRBD2	TRBV28	.	TRBJ2-1	16	CASSLFASGGSNEQFF	TGTGCCAGCAGTTTATTTGCTAGCGGGGGATCAAATGAGCAGTTCTTC
.	TRBV15	once	TRBJ1-2	15	CATSRDLRFPGGYTF	TGTGCCACCAGCAGAGATTTACGCTTTCCCGGTGGCTACACCTTC
.	TRBV5-6	once	TRBJ2-5	13	CASSLSSAETQYF	TGTGCCAGCAGCTTGTCCAGCGCCGAGACCCAGTACTTC
.	TRBV11-2	.	TRBJ2-7	13	CASSFTRGYEQYF	TGTGCCAGCAGCTTCACCAGGGGCTACGAGCAGTACTTC
.	TRBV6-1	.	TRBJ2-1	15	CASSEAAGPNNEQFF	TGTGCCAGCAGTGAAGCGGCAGGGCCCAACAATGAGCAGTTCTTC
.	TRBV9	.	TRBJ2-1	15	CASSPSRKAVAEQFF	TGTGCCAGCAGCCCATCTAGAAAGGCAGTTGCTGAGCAGTTCTTC
TRBD1	TRBV10-3	.	TRBJ1-5	16	CAISEGQGAPGQPQHF	TGTGCCATCAGTGAGGGACAGGGGGCGCCCGGTCAGCCCCAGCATTTT
.	TRBV12-3/TRBV12-4	few	TRBJ1-2	13	CASQFGGSYGYTF	TGTGCCAGCCAATTCGGGGGAAGCTATGGCTACACCTTC
.	TRBV24-1	once	TRBJ2-1	13	CATTDSLYNEQFF	TGTGCCACAACGGACAGCCTCTACAATGAGCAGTTCTTC